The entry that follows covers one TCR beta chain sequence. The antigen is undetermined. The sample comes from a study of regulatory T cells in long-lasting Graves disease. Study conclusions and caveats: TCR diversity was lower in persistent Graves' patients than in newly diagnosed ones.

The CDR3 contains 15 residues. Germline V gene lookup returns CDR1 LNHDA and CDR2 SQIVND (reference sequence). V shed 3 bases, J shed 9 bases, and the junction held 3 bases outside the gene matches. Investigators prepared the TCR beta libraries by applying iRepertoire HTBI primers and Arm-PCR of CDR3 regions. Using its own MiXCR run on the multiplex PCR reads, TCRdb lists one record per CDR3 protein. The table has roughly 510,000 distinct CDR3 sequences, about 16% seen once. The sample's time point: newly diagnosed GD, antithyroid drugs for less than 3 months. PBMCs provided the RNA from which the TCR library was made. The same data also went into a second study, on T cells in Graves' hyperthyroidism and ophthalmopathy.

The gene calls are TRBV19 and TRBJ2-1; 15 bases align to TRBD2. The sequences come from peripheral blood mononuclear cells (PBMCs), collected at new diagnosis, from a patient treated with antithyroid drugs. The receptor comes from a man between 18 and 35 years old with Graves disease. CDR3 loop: CASSIGLAGGVEQFF. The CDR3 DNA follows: TGTGCCAGTAGTATCGGACTAGCGGGAGGGGTTGAGCAGTTCTTC.